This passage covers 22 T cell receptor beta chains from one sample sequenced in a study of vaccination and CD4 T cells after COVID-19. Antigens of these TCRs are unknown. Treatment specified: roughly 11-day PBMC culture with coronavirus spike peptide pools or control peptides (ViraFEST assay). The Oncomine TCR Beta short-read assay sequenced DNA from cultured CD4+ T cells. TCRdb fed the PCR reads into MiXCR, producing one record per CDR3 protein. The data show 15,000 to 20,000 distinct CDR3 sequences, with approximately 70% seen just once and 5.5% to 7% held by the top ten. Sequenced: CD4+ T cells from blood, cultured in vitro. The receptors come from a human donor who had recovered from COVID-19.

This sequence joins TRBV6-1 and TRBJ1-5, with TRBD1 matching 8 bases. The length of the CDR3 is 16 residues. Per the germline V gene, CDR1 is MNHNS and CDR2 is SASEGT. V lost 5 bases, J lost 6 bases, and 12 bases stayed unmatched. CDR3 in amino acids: CASSPYGGQDGQPQHF. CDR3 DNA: TGTGCCAGCAGTCCCTATGGGGGACAGGACGGTCAGCCCCAGCATTTT.

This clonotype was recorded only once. The CDR3 sequence is CAVGRGLVYNEQFF. CDR3 nucleotides: TGTGCCGTAGGTCGGGGACTAGTCTACAATGAGCAGTTCTTC. The chain links TRBV7-2 to TRBJ2-1; 8 nucleotides align to TRBD2. Germline CDR1 and CDR2: SGHTA and FQGNSA. With V trimmed by 11 bases and J by 3 bases, 9 bases remained unmatched. This CDR3 contains 14 residues.

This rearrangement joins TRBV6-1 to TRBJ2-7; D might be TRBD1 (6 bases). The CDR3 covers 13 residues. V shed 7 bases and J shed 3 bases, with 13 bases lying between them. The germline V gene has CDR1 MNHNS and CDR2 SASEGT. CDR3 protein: CASNKDRYYEQYF. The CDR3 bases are TGTGCCAGCAACAAGGACAGATACTACGAGCAGTACTTC.

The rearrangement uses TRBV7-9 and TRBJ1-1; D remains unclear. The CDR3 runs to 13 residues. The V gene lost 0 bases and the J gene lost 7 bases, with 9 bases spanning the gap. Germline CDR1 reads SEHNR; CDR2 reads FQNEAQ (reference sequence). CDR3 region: CASSLASHLEAFF. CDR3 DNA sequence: TGTGCCAGCAGCTTAGCTTCACATCTTGAAGCTTTCTTT. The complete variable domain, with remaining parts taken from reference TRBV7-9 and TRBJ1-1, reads DTGVSQNPRHKITKRGQNVTFRCDPISEHNRLYWYRQTLGQGPEFLTYFQNEAQLEKSRLLSDRFSAERPKGSFSTLEIQRTEQGDSAMYLCASSLASHLEAFFGQGTRLTVV.

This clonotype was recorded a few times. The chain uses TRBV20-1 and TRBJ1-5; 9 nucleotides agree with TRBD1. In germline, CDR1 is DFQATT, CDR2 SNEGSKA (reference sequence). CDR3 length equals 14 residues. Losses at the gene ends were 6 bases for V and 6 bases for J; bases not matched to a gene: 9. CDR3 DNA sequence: TGCAGTGCAGCGGCCGACAGGGGGATTCAGCCCCAGCATTTT. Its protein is CSAAADRGIQPQHF.

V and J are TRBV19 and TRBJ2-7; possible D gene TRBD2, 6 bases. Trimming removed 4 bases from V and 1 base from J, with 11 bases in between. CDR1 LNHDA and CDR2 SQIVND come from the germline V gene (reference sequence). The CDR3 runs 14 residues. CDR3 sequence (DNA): TGTGCCAGTAGTACCAGTAGCGGATCCTACGAGCAGTACTTC. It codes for CASSTSSGSYEQYF. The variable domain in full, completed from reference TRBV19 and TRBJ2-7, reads DGGITQSPKYLFRKEGQNVTLSCEQNLNHDAMYWYRQDPGQGLRLIYYSQIVNDFQKGDIAEGYSVSREKKESFPLTVTSAQKNPTAFYLCASSTSSGSYEQYFGPGTRLTVT.

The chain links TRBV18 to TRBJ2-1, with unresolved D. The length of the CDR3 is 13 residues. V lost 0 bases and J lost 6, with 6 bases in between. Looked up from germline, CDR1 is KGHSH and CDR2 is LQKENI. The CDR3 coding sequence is TGTGCCAGCTCACCACCTTCTAGCAATGAGCAGTTCTTC. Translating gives CASSPPSSNEQFF.

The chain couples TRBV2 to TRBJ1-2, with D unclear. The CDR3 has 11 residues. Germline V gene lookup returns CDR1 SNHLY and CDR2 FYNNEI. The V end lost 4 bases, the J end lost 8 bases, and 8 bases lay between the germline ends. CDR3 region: CASSVTNGYTF. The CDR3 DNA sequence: TGTGCCAGCAGTGTAACCAACGGCTACACCTTC.

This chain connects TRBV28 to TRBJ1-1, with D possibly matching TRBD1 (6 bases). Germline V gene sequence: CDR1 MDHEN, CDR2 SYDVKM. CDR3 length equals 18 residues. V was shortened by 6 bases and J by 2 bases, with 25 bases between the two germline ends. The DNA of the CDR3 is TGTGCCAGCAGACTAGAAGCTAGGGTGGGGGCGATAAACACTGAAGCTTTCTTT. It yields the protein CASRLEARVGAINTEAFF. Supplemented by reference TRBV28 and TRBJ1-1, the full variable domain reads DVKVTQSSRYLVKRTGEKVFLECVQDMDHENMFWYRQDPGLGLRLIYFSYDVKMKEKGDIPEGYSVSREKKERFSLILESASTNQTSMYLCASRLEARVGAINTEAFFGQGTRLTVV.

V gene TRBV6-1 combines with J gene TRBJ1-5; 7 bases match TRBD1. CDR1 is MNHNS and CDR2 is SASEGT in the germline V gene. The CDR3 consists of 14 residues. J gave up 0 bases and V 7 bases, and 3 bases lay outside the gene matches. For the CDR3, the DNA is TGTGCCAGCATCAGACAGGGTAGCAATCAGCCCCAGCATTTT. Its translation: CASIRQGSNQPQHF.

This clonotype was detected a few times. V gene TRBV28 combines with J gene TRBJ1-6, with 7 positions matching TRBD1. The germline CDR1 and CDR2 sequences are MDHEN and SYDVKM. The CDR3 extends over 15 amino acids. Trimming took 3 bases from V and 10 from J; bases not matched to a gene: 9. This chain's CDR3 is CASSFLGTASSPLHF. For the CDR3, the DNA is TGTGCCAGCAGTTTTTTGGGGACAGCTAGCTCACCCCTCCACTTT.

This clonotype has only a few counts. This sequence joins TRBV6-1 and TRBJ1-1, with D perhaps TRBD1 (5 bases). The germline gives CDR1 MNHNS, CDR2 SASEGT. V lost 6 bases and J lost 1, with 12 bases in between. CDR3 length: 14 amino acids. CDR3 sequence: CASRTGGWNTEAFF. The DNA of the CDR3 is TGTGCCAGCAGAACGGGGGGATGGAACACTGAAGCTTTCTTT.

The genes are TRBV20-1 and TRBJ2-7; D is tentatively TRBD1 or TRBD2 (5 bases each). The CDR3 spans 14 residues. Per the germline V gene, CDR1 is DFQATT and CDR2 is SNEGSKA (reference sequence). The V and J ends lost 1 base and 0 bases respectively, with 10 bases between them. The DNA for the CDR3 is TGCAGTGCTAGAGGGACAACTAGCTCCTACGAGCAGTACTTC. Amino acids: CSARGTTSSYEQYF.

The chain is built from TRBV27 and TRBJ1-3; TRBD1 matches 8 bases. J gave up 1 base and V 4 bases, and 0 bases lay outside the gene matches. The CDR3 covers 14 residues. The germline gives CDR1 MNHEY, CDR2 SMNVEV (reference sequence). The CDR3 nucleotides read TGTGCCAGCAGTTGGACAGGGTCTGGAAACACCATATATTTT. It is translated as CASSWTGSGNTIYF.

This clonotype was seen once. The CDR3 DNA is TGTGCCAGCAGGGCCCCCTATCGAGACGCTGAAGCTTTCTTT. It translates to CASRAPYRDAEAFF. The J gene is TRBJ1-1, the V gene TRBV4-2; D gene uncertain. Germline V lookup: CDR1 LGHNA, CDR2 YNFKEQ. The CDR3 contains 14 residues. V lost 6 bases, J lost 6 bases, and 17 bases lay in between.

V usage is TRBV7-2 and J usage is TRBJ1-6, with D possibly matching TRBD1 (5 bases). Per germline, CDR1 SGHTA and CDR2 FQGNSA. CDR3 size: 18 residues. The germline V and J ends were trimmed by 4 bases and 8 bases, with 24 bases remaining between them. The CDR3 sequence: CASSYATIPGFLDSPLHF. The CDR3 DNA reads TGTGCCAGCAGCTACGCGACCATCCCAGGGTTCTTGGATTCACCCCTCCACTTT.

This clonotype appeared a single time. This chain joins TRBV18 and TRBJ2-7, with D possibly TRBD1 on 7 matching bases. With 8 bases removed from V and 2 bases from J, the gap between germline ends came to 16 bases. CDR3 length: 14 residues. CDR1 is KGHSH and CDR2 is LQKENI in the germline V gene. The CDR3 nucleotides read TGTGCCAGCAAAGGGGGCGGGATCCCCTACGAGCAGTACTTC. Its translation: CASKGGGIPYEQYF.

The CDR3 DNA follows: TGTGCCAGCAGCCCAGGGACGGGAAGCAATCAGCCCCAGCATTTT. This sequence encodes CASSPGTGSNQPQHF. J is TRBJ1-5 and V is TRBV7-9; possibly TRBD1 for D (5 bases). The germline gives CDR1 SEHNR, CDR2 FQNEAQ (reference sequence). This CDR3 contains 15 residues. V was cut by 5 bases and J by 1 base, with 12 bases left in between.

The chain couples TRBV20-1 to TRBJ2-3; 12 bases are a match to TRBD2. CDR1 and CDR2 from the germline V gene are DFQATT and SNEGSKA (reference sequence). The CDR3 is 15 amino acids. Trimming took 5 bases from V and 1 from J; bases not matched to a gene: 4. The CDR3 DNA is TGCAGTGCTGAGGGACTAGCGGGTCGCACAGATACGCAGTATTTT. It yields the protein CSAEGLAGRTDTQYF.

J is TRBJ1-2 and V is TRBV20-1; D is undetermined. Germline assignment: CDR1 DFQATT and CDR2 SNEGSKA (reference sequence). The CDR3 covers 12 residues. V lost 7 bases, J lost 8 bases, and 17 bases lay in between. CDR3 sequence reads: CSDQTPRRGYTF. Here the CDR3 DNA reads TGCAGTGATCAGACTCCAAGGCGGGGCTACACCTTC.

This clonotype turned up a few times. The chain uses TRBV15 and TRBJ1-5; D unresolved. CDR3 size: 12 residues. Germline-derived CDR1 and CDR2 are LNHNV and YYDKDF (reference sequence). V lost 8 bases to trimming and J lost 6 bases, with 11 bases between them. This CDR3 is CATGRTGQPQHF. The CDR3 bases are TGTGCCACCGGGAGGACCGGTCAGCCCCAGCATTTT.

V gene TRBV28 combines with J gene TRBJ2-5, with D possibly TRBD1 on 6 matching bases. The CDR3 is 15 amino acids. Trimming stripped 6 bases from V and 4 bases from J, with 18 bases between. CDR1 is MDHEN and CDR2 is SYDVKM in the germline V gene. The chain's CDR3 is CASSQITGWAETQYF. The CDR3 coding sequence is TGTGCCAGCAGCCAGATTACAGGGTGGGCAGAGACCCAGTACTTC.